This TCR beta chain was sequenced during a study of shared clonotypes between healthy human individuals. Study overall: Per donor, three plates held CD4 naive cells, three held CD4 memory, two held CD8 naive and one held CD8 memory. Findings and caveats of the study: Genetic and exposure-history diversity was limited by the small donor number.

Germline values: CDR1 SGDLS, CDR2 YYNGEE. The CDR3 consists of 16 residues. Trimming cost V 3 bases and J 4 bases; bases outside gene matches: 11. With regard to this clone: The antigen is unknown.

Produced via immunoSEQ multiplex PCR; TCRdb's table is partial and in-frame only. Of 2 million to 2.5 million clones listed, 85% to 95% are singletons. V is TRBV9 and J is TRBJ2-3, with 7 bases aligning to TRBD2. The clonotype comes from a man aged 18 to 35 in good health. Some clones in this sample may be carry-over from other donors' samples. Sequences were obtained from naive CD4+ T cells from PBMCs. Stated subset: CD45RA+ positively selected. CDR3 residues: CASSALGGSFADTQYF. CDR3 DNA: TGTGCCAGCAGCGCTTTAGGCGGGAGTTTCGCAGATACGCAGTATTTT.